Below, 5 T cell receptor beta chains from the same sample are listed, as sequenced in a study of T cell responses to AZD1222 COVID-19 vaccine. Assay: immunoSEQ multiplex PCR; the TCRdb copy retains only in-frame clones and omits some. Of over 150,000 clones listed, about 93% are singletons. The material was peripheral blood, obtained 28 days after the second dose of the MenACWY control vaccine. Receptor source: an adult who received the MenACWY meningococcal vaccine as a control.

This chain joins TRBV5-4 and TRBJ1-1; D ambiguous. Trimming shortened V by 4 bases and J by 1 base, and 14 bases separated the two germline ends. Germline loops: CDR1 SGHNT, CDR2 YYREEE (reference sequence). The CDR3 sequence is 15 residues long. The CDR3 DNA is TGTGCCAGCAGCCCCGCGGCAGCCGAGAACACTGAAGCTTTCTTT. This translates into CASSPAAAENTEAFF.

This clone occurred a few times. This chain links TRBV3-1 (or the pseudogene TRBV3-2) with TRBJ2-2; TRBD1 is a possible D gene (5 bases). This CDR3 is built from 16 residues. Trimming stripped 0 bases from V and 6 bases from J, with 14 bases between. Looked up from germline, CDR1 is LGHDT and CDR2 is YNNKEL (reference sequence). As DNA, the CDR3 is TGTGCCAGCAGCCAAGATGAAGGAGCAGGGTCCGGGGAGCTGTTTTTT. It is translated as CASSQDEGAGSGELFF.

CDR3 sequence: CASSEALGRGGNQPQHF. Written as DNA, the CDR3 is TGTGCCAGCAGTGAAGCGCTTGGCAGGGGAGGGAATCAGCCCCAGCATTTT. The chain carries TRBV2 and TRBJ1-5; a possible D gene is TRBD1 (6 bases). The CDR3 covers 17 residues. Per the germline V gene, CDR1 is SNHLY and CDR2 is FYNNEI. With 0 bases removed from V and 4 bases from J, the gap between germline ends came to 16 bases.

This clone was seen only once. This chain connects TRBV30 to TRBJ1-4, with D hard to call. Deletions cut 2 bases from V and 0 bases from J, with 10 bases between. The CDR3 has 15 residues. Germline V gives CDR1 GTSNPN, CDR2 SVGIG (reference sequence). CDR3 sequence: CAWSFTGTTNEKLFF. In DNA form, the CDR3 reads TGTGCCTGGAGTTTTACCGGGACAACTAATGAAAAACTGTTTTTT.

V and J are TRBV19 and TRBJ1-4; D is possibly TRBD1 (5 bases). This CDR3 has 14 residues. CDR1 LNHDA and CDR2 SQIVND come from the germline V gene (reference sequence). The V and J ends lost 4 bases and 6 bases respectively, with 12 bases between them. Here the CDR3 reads CASSNRGRDEKLFF. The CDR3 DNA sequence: TGTGCCAGTAGTAATAGGGGAAGAGATGAAAAACTGTTTTTT.